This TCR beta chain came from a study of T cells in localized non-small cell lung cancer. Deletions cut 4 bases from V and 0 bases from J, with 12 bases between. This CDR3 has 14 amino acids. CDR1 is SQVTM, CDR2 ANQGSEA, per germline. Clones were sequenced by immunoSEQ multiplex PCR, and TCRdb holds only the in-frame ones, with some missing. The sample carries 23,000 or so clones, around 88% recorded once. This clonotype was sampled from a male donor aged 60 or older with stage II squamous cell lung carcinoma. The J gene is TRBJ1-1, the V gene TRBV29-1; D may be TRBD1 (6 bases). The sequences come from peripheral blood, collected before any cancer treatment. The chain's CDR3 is CSVVVGALNTEAFF. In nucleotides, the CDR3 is TGCAGCGTTGTGGTGGGGGCGCTGAACACTGAAGCTTTCTTT. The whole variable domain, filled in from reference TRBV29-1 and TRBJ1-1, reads SAVISQKPSRDICQRGTSLTIQCQVDSQVTMMFWYRQQPGQSLTLIATANQGSEATYESGFVIDKFPISRPNLTFSTLTVSNMSPEDSSIYLCSVVVGALNTEAFFGQGTRLTVV.